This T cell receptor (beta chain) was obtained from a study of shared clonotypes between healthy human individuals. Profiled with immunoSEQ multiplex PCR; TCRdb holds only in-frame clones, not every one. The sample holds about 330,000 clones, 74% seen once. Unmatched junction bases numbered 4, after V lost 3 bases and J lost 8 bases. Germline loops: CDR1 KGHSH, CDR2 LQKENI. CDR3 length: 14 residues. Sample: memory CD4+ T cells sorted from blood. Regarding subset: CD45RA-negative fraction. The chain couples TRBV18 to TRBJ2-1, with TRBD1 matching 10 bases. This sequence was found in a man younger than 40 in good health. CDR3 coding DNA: TGTGCCAGCTCACCCCGACAGGGGGCCTATGAGCAGTTCTTC. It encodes CASSPRQGAYEQFF. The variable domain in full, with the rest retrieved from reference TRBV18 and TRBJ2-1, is NAGVMQNPRHLVRRRGQEARLRCSPMKGHSHVYWYRQLPEEGLKFMVYLQKENIIDESGMPKERFSAEFPKEGPSILRIQQVVRGDSAAYFCASSPRQGAYEQFFGPGTRLTVL.